The 27 T cell receptor beta chains below come from one sample, sequenced in a study of beta chain features in type 1 diabetes. Findings of the study overall: All four CD4+ subsets of Type 1 diabetes patients contained TCRB CDR3s that were moderately but significantly shorter.

No cognate antigen is known for these TCRs. The authors reverse transcribed all of the isolated RNA, so sequencing captured expressed TCRB transcripts. The table came from immunoSEQ multiplex PCR; TCRdb's copy has only in-frame clones and leaves some out. The data show under 350,000 clones, roughly 13% seen once. Material for sequencing was naive CD4+ T cells from blood. The receptors come from a man aged 30 to 45 with type 1 diabetes.

In its sample, this clone was seen a few times. The J gene is TRBJ1-2, the V gene TRBV6-5; no reliable D call. Per the germline V gene, CDR1 is MNHEY and CDR2 is SVGAGI. The CDR3 has 12 amino acids. Trimming took 7 bases from V and 7 from J, leaving 13 bases between them. The CDR3: CASTKGGIGYTF. For the CDR3, the DNA is TGTGCCAGCACCAAGGGAGGGATTGGCTACACCTTC.

This clone occurred a few times. This chain connects TRBV2 to TRBJ2-7; the match to TRBD1 covers 9 bases. J was trimmed by 0 bases and V by 4 bases; bases with no gene match: 4. The CDR3 length is 15 residues. Germline CDR1 and CDR2: SNHLY and FYNNEI. The CDR3 reads CASSGTGATSYEQYF. The CDR3 bases are TGTGCCAGCAGTGGGACAGGGGCCACCTCCTACGAGCAGTACTTC. The variable domain in full, with the rest retrieved from reference TRBV2 and TRBJ2-7, is EPEVTQTPSHQVTQMGQEVILRCVPISNHLYFYWYRQILGQKVEFLVSFYNNEISEKSEIFDDQFSVERPDGSNFTLKIRSTKLEDSAMYFCASSGTGATSYEQYFGPGTRLTVT.

This clone was recorded a few times. The chain uses TRBV9 and TRBJ1-1, with D possibly matching TRBD1 (5 bases). Germline V CDR1 and CDR2: SGDLS, YYNGEE. V was cut by 3 bases and J by 2 bases, with 8 bases left in between. The CDR3 runs to 13 residues. The CDR3 here is CASSGGLNTEAFF. In DNA form, the CDR3 reads TGTGCCAGCAGCGGGGGACTTAACACTGAAGCTTTCTTT.

This clone showed up just a few times. The chain is built from TRBV5-4 and TRBJ2-2; 11 bases align to TRBD1. The CDR3 totals 17 residues. CDR1 is SGHNT, CDR2 YYREEE, per germline (reference sequence). With 0 bases clipped from V and 5 bases from J, the junction kept 6 bases outside the gene matches. DNA for the CDR3: TGTGCCAGCAGCTTGGGCGGGACAGGGGGAAATACCGGGGAGCTGTTTTTT. Amino acids: CASSLGGTGGNTGELFF. Full variable domain (rest looked up from reference TRBV5-4 and TRBJ2-2): ETGVTQSPTHLIKTRGQQVTLRCSSQSGHNTVSWYQQALGQGPQFIFQYYREEENGRGNFPPRFSGLQFPNYSSELNVNALELDDSALYLCASSLGGTGGNTGELFFGEGSRLTVL.

The CDR3 reads CASSWGQATEAFF. CDR3 nucleotide sequence: TGTGCCAGCAGTTGGGGACAGGCGACTGAAGCTTTCTTT. The rearrangement links TRBV6-5 to TRBJ1-1; 8 nucleotides align to TRBD1. The germline V gene has CDR1 MNHEY and CDR2 SVGAGI. This CDR3 is 13 amino acids long. J lost 5 bases, V lost 4 bases, and 3 bases had no gene match.

The rearrangement uses TRBV6-1 and TRBJ2-3, with D hard to call. Trimming took 6 bases from V and 2 from J, leaving 9 bases between them. Germline CDR1 reads MNHNS; CDR2 reads SASEGT. The CDR3 is 13 residues long. The CDR3 spells CASRGLNTDTQYF. CDR3 in DNA: TGTGCCAGCAGGGGCTTAAACACAGATACGCAGTATTTT.

This clone has just a few counts. V usage is TRBV5-4 and J usage is TRBJ2-5, with 14 bases lining up with TRBD2. The J segment lost 5 bases and the V segment lost 4 bases, leaving 7 bases of the junction unmatched. The CDR3 length is 16 residues. Germline-derived CDR1 and CDR2 are SGHNT and YYREEE (reference sequence). CDR3 coding DNA: TGTGCCAGCAGCGTGGGACTAGCGGGGGTCCGGGAGACCCAGTACTTC. Translating it yields CASSVGLAGVRETQYF.

This clone has just a few counts. CDR3 nucleotides: TGCGCCGGTCGTGCGGGCCCGAACACTGAAGCTTTCTTT. This codes for CAGRAGPNTEAFF. The chain uses TRBV5-1 and TRBJ1-1; D call uncertain. Germline V gene data show CDR1 as SGHRS and CDR2 as YFSETQ. V dropped 10 bases and J dropped 1 base, with 14 bases sitting between them. This CDR3 region has 13 residues.

A few counts support this clone. The gene calls are TRBV19 and TRBJ1-2; possible D gene TRBD1, 5 bases. Germline V gives CDR1 LNHDA, CDR2 SQIVND (reference sequence). CDR3 length: 11 amino acids. The ends were cut back, 6 bases at V and 7 bases at J, with 9 bases in the middle. This chain's CDR3 is CASSAGGGYTF. Written as DNA, the CDR3 is TGTGCCAGTAGCGCGGGGGGTGGCTACACCTTC.

This clone was found a few times. The V and J genes are TRBV7-3 and TRBJ2-1, with 12 bases aligning to TRBD2. CDR3 length equals 15 residues. Germline CDR1 is SGHTA and CDR2 is FQGTGA. Trimming removed 1 base from V and 5 bases from J; junction bases left unmatched: 0. This CDR3 is CASSLRLAGDNEQFF. The CDR3 coding sequence is TGTGCCAGCAGCTTAAGACTAGCGGGGGACAATGAGCAGTTCTTC.

Of note for this clone: This sample includes further DNA sequences coding for the same CDR3. The chain recombines TRBV6-1 with TRBJ1-5; D is possibly TRBD1 (6 bases). Between the trimmed V and J ends, which lost 3 bases and 4 bases, there was a span of 7 bases. This CDR3 contains 13 residues. Per the germline V gene, CDR1 is MNHNS and CDR2 is SASEGT. The CDR3 DNA reads TGTGCCAGCAGTGAGCAGGGGAATCAGCCCCAGCATTTT. Translated: CASSEQGNQPQHF.

The table lists this clone with a few counts. The chain uses TRBV5-1 and TRBJ1-2, with D possibly matching TRBD1 (5 bases). CDR3 size: 14 residues. Germline V gives CDR1 SGHRS, CDR2 YFSETQ. V dropped 0 bases and J dropped 8 bases, with 14 bases sitting between them. The CDR3 DNA is TGCGCCAGCAGCTTGGTAGGGAGGGGACGAGGCTACACCTTC. This gives the protein CASSLVGRGRGYTF.

V gene TRBV7-2 combines with J gene TRBJ1-1; 7 nucleotides line up with TRBD1. The CDR3 spans 12 residues. From germline, CDR1 is SGHTA and CDR2 FQGNSA. The V and J ends lost 5 bases and 7 bases, in that order; junction bases with no gene match: 4. CDR3 amino acids: CASSGTGVEAFF. The CDR3 DNA is TGTGCCAGCAGCGGCACAGGGGTTGAAGCTTTCTTT.

This clone was recorded a few times. The V call is TRBV18, the J call TRBJ1-2; 7 positions agree with TRBD1. V lost 5 bases and J lost 8; bases outside the gene matches: 8. Germline V gene data show CDR1 as KGHSH and CDR2 as LQKENI. This CDR3 region has 13 residues. The CDR3 nucleotides are TGTGCCAGCTCAGACGACAGGGTGGGAGGCTACACCTTC. It is translated as CASSDDRVGGYTF.

The chain carries TRBV27 and TRBJ2-5; maybe TRBD1 (6 bases). The germline V gene encodes CDR1 MNHEY and CDR2 SMNVEV (reference sequence). The CDR3 has 12 residues. V lost 2 bases and J lost 5, with 6 bases in between. The CDR3 spells CASSLRGETQYF. The CDR3, as DNA: TGTGCCAGCAGTTTAAGGGGGGAGACCCAGTACTTC.

DNA for the CDR3: TGTGCCAGCAGCTTCCAGGGGGCCAAAGAGACCCAGTACTTC. This encodes CASSFQGAKETQYF. The chain combines TRBV5-6 with TRBJ2-5; 8 bases are shared with TRBD1. Germline lookup yields CDR1 SGHDT and CDR2 YYEEEE. Trimming cost V 2 bases and J 3 bases; bases outside gene matches: 3. The CDR3 is 14 residues long. The whole variable domain, filled in from reference TRBV5-6 and TRBJ2-5, reads DAGVTQSPTHLIKTRGQQVTLRCSPKSGHDTVSWYQQALGQGPQFIFQYYEEEERQRGNFPDRFSGHQFPNYSSELNVNALLLGDSALYLCASSFQGAKETQYFGPGTRLLVL.

The J gene is TRBJ1-2, the V gene TRBV13, with D uncertain. Trimming removed 4 bases at V and 5 bases at J, with 20 bases between. Germline V CDR1 and CDR2: PRHDT, FYEKMQ (reference sequence). The CDR3 contains 16 residues. DNA for the CDR3: TGTGCCAGCAGCTCCCCAGGTTTTTCCGTCGGATATGGCTACACCTTC. This translates into CASSSPGFSVGYGYTF.

CDR3 sequence: CASSLHSGFSTNEKLFF. The CDR3 DNA is TGTGCCAGCAGTTTACATTCCGGGTTCTCAACTAATGAAAAACTGTTTTTT. The chain carries TRBV27 and TRBJ1-4; the D is unclear. Per the germline V gene, CDR1 is MNHEY and CDR2 is SMNVEV (reference sequence). Trimming stripped 2 bases from V and 0 bases from J, with 13 bases between. The CDR3 totals 17 residues.

V is TRBV7-2 and J is TRBJ2-1; D is possibly TRBD1 (5 bases). The germline gives CDR1 SGHTA, CDR2 FQGNSA. Trimming removed 5 bases from V and 0 bases from J, with 11 bases in between. CDR3 length equals 15 residues. The CDR3 region is CASSLGHSSYNEQFF. DNA for the CDR3: TGTGCCAGCAGCCTCGGACATAGCTCCTACAATGAGCAGTTCTTC. Drawing the rest from reference TRBV7-2 and TRBJ2-1, the complete variable domain is GAGVSQSPSNKVTEKGKDVELRCDPISGHTALYWYRQSLGQGLEFLIYFQGNSAPDKSGLPSDRFSAERTGGSVSTLTIQRTQQEDSAVYLCASSLGHSSYNEQFFGPGTRLTVL.

This rearrangement joins TRBV5-4 to TRBJ2-1, with 9 bases identical to TRBD2. In germline, CDR1 is SGHNT, CDR2 YYREEE (reference sequence). V shed 8 bases and J 8 bases; nucleotides not matched to a gene: 14. The CDR3 contains 15 residues. The CDR3 DNA reads TGTGCCAGTCACCCCCTCGCGGGAGGGCGAGATGAGCAGTTCTTC. Its protein is CASHPLAGGRDEQFF.

This clone was seen only a few times. The chain recombines TRBV4-3 with TRBJ2-2, with D possibly being TRBD1 (6 bases). The CDR3 is 15 residues long. Germline-derived CDR1 and CDR2 are LGHNA and YSLEER. Deletions cut 3 bases from V and 6 bases from J, with 14 bases between. CDR3 coding DNA: TGCGCCAGCAGCCACCGGGGCGACAGGCCCGGGGAGCTGTTTTTT. Protein sequence: CASSHRGDRPGELFF.

The CDR3 DNA follows: TGTGCCAGCAGCACCCCGGGACAGGGTACAGGCCCACCTGAAGCTTTCTTT. It translates to CASSTPGQGTGPPEAFF. V usage is TRBV7-2 and J usage is TRBJ1-1; 9 bases agree with TRBD1. This CDR3 has 17 amino acids. From germline, CDR1 is SGHTA and CDR2 FQGNSA. V lost 5 bases and J lost 6; bases outside the gene matches: 16.

This chain uses TRBV4-1 with TRBJ2-1; no reliable D call. The CDR3 totals 14 residues. CDR1 is MGHRA and CDR2 is YSYEKL in the germline V gene. V lost 7 bases, J lost 4 bases, and 14 bases lay in between. CDR3 DNA sequence: TGCGCCAGCACCCCGGCGGCGCTGTACAATGAGCAGTTCTTC. This sequence encodes CASTPAALYNEQFF.

This clone has more than one count but fewer than ten. V and J are TRBV7-9 and TRBJ2-5, with D perhaps TRBD1 (6 bases). The length of the CDR3 is 18 residues. Germline V gene sequence: CDR1 SEHNR, CDR2 FQNEAQ (reference sequence). Trimming left V 4 bases short and J 7 bases short, with 28 bases between. The CDR3 sequence: CASSSTSGAPRIQGTQYF. In DNA, the CDR3 is TGTGCCAGCAGCTCCACCTCCGGGGCGCCGAGGATACAGGGGACCCAGTACTTC.

The rearrangement uses TRBV19 and TRBJ1-4; no definite D call. V lost 8 bases and J lost 8, with 18 bases in between. CDR1 and CDR2 (germline): LNHDA, SQIVND (reference sequence). The CDR3 is 14 residues long. CDR3 amino acids: CASARGQMKEKLFF. The CDR3 DNA reads TGTGCCAGTGCGAGAGGGCAGATGAAGGAAAAACTGTTTTTT.

This chain connects TRBV4-3 to TRBJ2-5; a weak D match, TRBD2 (6 bases). V shed 1 base and J shed 2 bases, with 14 bases lying between them. The CDR3 spans 16 residues. Germline V gene sequence: CDR1 LGHNA, CDR2 YSLEER. The CDR3 spells CASSQGSAGQQETQYF. As DNA, the CDR3 is TGCGCCAGCAGCCAAGGATCGGCGGGGCAACAAGAGACCCAGTACTTC.

This clone has just a few counts. The chain links TRBV27 to TRBJ2-7; D is ambiguous. Germline assignment: CDR1 MNHEY and CDR2 SMNVEV (reference sequence). Trimming removed 8 bases from V and 6 bases from J, with 5 bases in between. The CDR3 has 9 amino acids. For the CDR3, the DNA is TGTGCCAGCCCTCCCGAGCAGTACTTC. This sequence encodes CASPPEQYF.